This T cell receptor (beta chain) is drawn from a study of blood T cell repertoires in COVID-19. Trimming took 9 bases from V and 2 from J, leaving 19 bases between them. Per the germline V gene, CDR1 is SGHRS and CDR2 is YFSETQ. This CDR3 is built from 15 residues. Method: immunoSEQ multiplex PCR; TCRdb's copy keeps in-frame clones and lacks some. Of 98,000 or so clones listed, 80% to 90% were seen once; the top ten hold around 16%. The receptor was isolated from a man aged 50-60 years with acute or convalescent COVID-19. V gene TRBV5-1 combines with J gene TRBJ2-3; tentative D call: TRBD2 (6 bases). Sequencing used peripheral blood. The CDR3 is CATSPLAQPTDTQYF. The CDR3 DNA follows: TGCGCCACCTCCCCCCTAGCGCAGCCCACAGATACGCAGTATTTT. Drawing the rest from reference TRBV5-1 and TRBJ2-3, the complete variable domain is KAGVTQTPRYLIKTRGQQVTLSCSPISGHRSVSWYQQTPGQGLQFLFEYFSETQRNKGNFPGRFSGRQFSNSRSEMNVSTLELGDSALYLCATSPLAQPTDTQYFGPGTRLTVL.